Following are 31 T cell receptor beta chains from one sample sequenced in a study of blood T cell repertoires in COVID-19. Clones were read by immunoSEQ multiplex PCR, and TCRdb kept only the in-frame ones, dropping some. The sample contains under 300,000 clones, 75% to 85% of which appear only once. Sequenced: peripheral blood. The receptors stem from a human donor in a cohort sampled during active COVID-19.

As regards this clone: A read error may account for a junction end that differs from germline. V usage is TRBV15 and J usage is TRBJ1-4, with 7 bases fitting TRBD1. The germline V gene has CDR1 LNHNV and CDR2 YYDKDF (reference sequence). There are 10 residues in the CDR3. CDR3 amino acids: CATSKNRGRF. In nucleotides, the CDR3 is TGTGCCACCAGCAAGAACAGGGGACGATTT.

This clone came up many times. The chain combines TRBV2 with TRBJ2-7; D possibly corresponds to TRBD2 (6 bases). With 2 bases removed from V and 1 base from J, the gap between germline ends came to 15 bases. Per germline, CDR1 SNHLY and CDR2 FYNNEI. The CDR3 has 16 amino acids. The CDR3 protein is CASSEYRGGVSYEQYF. The DNA for the CDR3 is TGTGCCAGCAGTGAATATCGGGGAGGAGTATCCTACGAGCAGTACTTC.

This chain uses TRBV28 with TRBJ1-5; TRBD1 agrees at 7 bases. Per germline, CDR1 MDHEN and CDR2 SYDVKM. The CDR3 runs 16 residues. The trim removed 6 bases at V and 8 bases at J, leaving 16 bases unmatched. The CDR3 DNA is TGTGCCAGCAGCCCGTCGGGGACAGCCGTCGGAAAGCCCCAGCATTTT. Protein sequence: CASSPSGTAVGKPQHF. The full variable domain, completed using reference TRBV28 and TRBJ1-5, is DVKVTQSSRYLVKRTGEKVFLECVQDMDHENMFWYRQDPGLGLRLIYFSYDVKMKEKGDIPEGYSVSREKKERFSLILESASTNQTSMYLCASSPSGTAVGKPQHFGDGTRLSIL.

In this sample, this clone turned up once. This sequence joins TRBV6-5 and TRBJ1-5; 7 positions agree with TRBD1. CDR3 length: 13 amino acids. CDR1 is MNHEY, CDR2 SVGAGI, per germline. With V trimmed by 7 bases and J by 4 bases, 4 bases remained unmatched. CDR3 DNA sequence: TGTGCCAGCACTACAGGGGTGAATCAGCCCCAGCATTTT. This gives the protein CASTTGVNQPQHF.

The chain employs TRBV28 and TRBJ1-1; the match to TRBD1 covers 7 bases. With V trimmed by 2 bases and J by 4 bases, 4 bases remained unmatched. There are 14 residues in the CDR3. CDR1 and CDR2 (germline): MDHEN, SYDVKM. The CDR3 nucleotides read TGTGCCAGCAGTTTAGTACAGGGGAGCACTGAAGCTTTCTTT. It translates to CASSLVQGSTEAFF. Full variable domain (outside the CDR3, taken from reference TRBV28 and TRBJ1-1): DVKVTQSSRYLVKRTGEKVFLECVQDMDHENMFWYRQDPGLGLRLIYFSYDVKMKEKGDIPEGYSVSREKKERFSLILESASTNQTSMYLCASSLVQGSTEAFFGQGTRLTVV.

V gene TRBV4-1 combines with J gene TRBJ1-3, with D perhaps TRBD1 (6 bases). Trimming stripped 2 bases from V and 1 base from J, with 15 bases between. The CDR3 totals 17 residues. CDR1 is MGHRA and CDR2 is YSYEKL in the germline V gene. The CDR3 region has the DNA TGCGCCAGCAGCCAATCTTCCGGGACAACATCTGGAAACACCATATATTTT. Translated: CASSQSSGTTSGNTIYF.

This chain uses TRBV19 with TRBJ2-5; possibly TRBD1 for D (5 bases). The CDR3 totals 14 residues. The V gene's germline CDR1 is LNHDA and CDR2 SQIVND (reference sequence). Trimming removed 5 bases at V and 5 bases at J, with 15 bases between. CDR3 nucleotides: TGTGCCAGTAGTTCCCTCAGGGCCGTGGAGACCCAGTACTTC. Its translation is CASSSLRAVETQYF.

This clone was picked up a small number of times. The CDR3: CATSGVPQGAGSPLHF. CDR3 nucleotide sequence: TGTGCCACCAGCGGAGTTCCGCAGGGGGCGGGTTCACCCCTCCACTTT. The chain links TRBV15 to TRBJ1-6; 8 bases line up with TRBD1. CDR1 is LNHNV, CDR2 YYDKDF, per germline (reference sequence). Losses at the gene ends were 5 bases for V and 9 bases for J; bases not matched to a gene: 12. CDR3 size: 16 residues.

This clone was counted a single time. V is TRBV6-6 and J is TRBJ1-6, with 11 bases identical to TRBD1. Trimming at V came to 4 bases and at J to 7 bases, leaving 3 bases not matched to a gene. CDR1 and CDR2 (germline): MNHNY, SVGAGI (reference sequence). The CDR3 is 15 residues long. Here the CDR3 reads CASSWGDRGNSPLHF. The CDR3 DNA reads as TGTGCCAGCAGTTGGGGGGACAGGGGGAATTCACCCCTCCACTTT.

This chain connects TRBV6-5 to TRBJ2-7; D gene ambiguous. Trimming removed 8 bases at V and 2 bases at J, with 7 bases between. Germline CDR1 is MNHEY and CDR2 is SVGAGI. The CDR3 loop spans 11 amino acids. For the CDR3, the DNA is TGTGCCAGCCATGCAGCCTACGAGCAGTACTTC. It encodes CASHAAYEQYF.

V usage is TRBV5-4 and J usage is TRBJ2-2; TRBD2 agrees at 8 bases. The CDR3 has 15 amino acids. Germline values: CDR1 SGHNT, CDR2 YYREEE (reference sequence). Losses at the gene ends were 4 bases for V and 4 bases for J; bases not matched to a gene: 6. The CDR3 here is CASSPGGAGTGELFF. The CDR3 DNA follows: TGTGCCAGCAGCCCCGGGGGGGCGGGCACCGGGGAGCTGTTTTTT.

The chain has TRBV3-1 (or the pseudogene TRBV3-2) and TRBJ1-1; D uncertain. CDR3 size: 12 residues. Trimming removed 4 bases at V and 1 base at J, with 4 bases between. Per the germline V gene, CDR1 is LGHDT and CDR2 is YNNKEL (reference sequence). Written as DNA, the CDR3 is TGTGCCAGCAGCCTGGCGAACACTGAAGCTTTCTTT. Translation gives CASSLANTEAFF.

The rearrangement links TRBV25-1 to TRBJ2-3; 8 nucleotides agree with TRBD1. The CDR3 runs 14 residues. Germline V lookup: CDR1 MGHDK, CDR2 SYGVNS. With 3 bases clipped from V and 6 bases from J, the junction kept 5 bases outside the gene matches. The CDR3 reads CASSDGQGRDTQYF. The CDR3 DNA follows: TGTGCCAGCAGTGATGGACAGGGCCGGGATACGCAGTATTTT. Supplemented by reference TRBV25-1 and TRBJ2-3, the full variable domain reads EADIYQTPRYLVIGTGKKITLECSQTMGHDKMYWYQQDPGMELHLIHYSYGVNSTEKGDLSSESTVSRIRTEHFPLTLESARPSHTSQYLCASSDGQGRDTQYFGPGTRLTVL.

The chain employs TRBV24-1 and TRBJ2-1; TRBD2 agrees at 7 bases. With V trimmed by 4 bases and J by 3 bases, 8 bases remained unmatched. Germline CDR1 reads KGHDR; CDR2 reads SFDVKD. The CDR3 sequence is 16 residues long. CDR3 amino acids: CATSDPTGTIYNEQFF. The CDR3 coding sequence is TGTGCCACCAGTGACCCGACCGGGACTATCTACAATGAGCAGTTCTTC.

The chain is built from TRBV5-1 and TRBJ2-3; 7 bases map to TRBD1. This CDR3 comprises 14 residues. The germline V gene encodes CDR1 SGHRS and CDR2 YFSETQ. Losses at the gene ends were 4 bases for V and 1 base for J; bases not matched to a gene: 3. The CDR3 nucleotides read TGCGCCAGCAGCCCAGGGGGAGGCACAGATACGCAGTATTTT. This gives the protein CASSPGGGTDTQYF.

This clone was recorded a few times. The CDR3 DNA is TGTGCCAGCAGCCCCGACGGGGGATTTGAAGTTGGAAACACCATATATTTT. This encodes CASSPDGGFEVGNTIYF. The chain couples TRBV11-2 to TRBJ1-3; D is possibly TRBD1 (5 bases). Germline V lookup: CDR1 SGHAT, CDR2 FQNNGV. CDR3 length: 17 amino acids. V gave up 5 bases and J gave up 3 bases, with 20 bases separating them.

The genes are TRBV19 and TRBJ2-5, with D unresolved. This CDR3 is 13 amino acids long. CDR1 LNHDA and CDR2 SQIVND come from the germline V gene (reference sequence). Trimming left V 8 bases short and J 1 base short, with 11 bases between. The CDR3 region has the DNA TGTGCCAGTCGTCTACCTTCCCAAGAGACCCAGTACTTC. This gives the protein CASRLPSQETQYF.

A few counts support this clone. The rearrangement joins TRBV28 to TRBJ1-4; 8 positions match TRBD1. The CDR3 extends over 18 amino acids. The germline V gene encodes CDR1 MDHEN and CDR2 SYDVKM. Trimming at V came to 4 bases and at J to 0 bases, leaving 10 bases not matched to a gene. CDR3 sequence: CASSSATGEVATNEKLFF. The CDR3 bases are TGTGCCAGCAGTTCTGCGACAGGGGAGGTGGCAACTAATGAAAAACTGTTTTTT.

The chain recombines TRBV2 with TRBJ2-3, with TRBD1 as a possible D gene (6 bases). This CDR3 has 16 residues. Germline CDR1 and CDR2: SNHLY and FYNNEI. Deletions cut 3 bases from V and 3 bases from J, with 16 bases between. The CDR3 here is CASSDLQGTGTDTQYF. As DNA, the CDR3 is TGTGCCAGCAGTGATTTACAGGGAACAGGAACAGATACGCAGTATTTT.

The chain has TRBV18 and TRBJ1-2; TRBD1 is a possible D gene (6 bases). Trimming left V 3 bases short and J 7 bases short, with 12 bases between. The CDR3 sequence is 13 residues long. Germline loops: CDR1 KGHSH, CDR2 LQKENI. CDR3 nucleotide sequence: TGTGCCAGCTCACCCCAAGGACAGCCTGGCTACACCTTC. Protein: CASSPQGQPGYTF.

The J gene is TRBJ1-5, the V gene TRBV21-1. TRBV21-1 is a recognized pseudogene. The CDR3 is 15 residues long. The CDR3 reads CASSNPPWEAQPQHF. The CDR3 DNA sequence: TGTGCCAGCAGCAACCCCCCCTGGGAGGCTCAGCCCCAGCATTTT.

V is TRBV6-5 and J is TRBJ2-7; the D gene is possibly TRBD1 (6 bases). V was trimmed by 5 bases and J by 4 bases, leaving 9 bases between them. The CDR3 runs to 12 residues. In germline, CDR1 is MNHEY, CDR2 SVGAGI. In DNA, the CDR3 is TGTGCCAGCAGTACAACAGGGTACGAGCAGTACTTC. Amino acid sequence: CASSTTGYEQYF.

The chain is built from TRBV28 and TRBJ2-7, with 8 bases fitting TRBD2. This CDR3 spans 15 amino acids. Germline V gives CDR1 MDHEN, CDR2 SYDVKM. After removal of 6 bases from V and 3 bases from J, the junction contained 10 bases not matched to a gene. CDR3 sequence reads: CASSHGGSGIYEQYF. The CDR3 DNA follows: TGTGCCAGCAGCCACGGGGGTAGCGGGATCTACGAGCAGTACTTC. Full variable domain (missing parts from reference TRBV28 and TRBJ2-7): DVKVTQSSRYLVKRTGEKVFLECVQDMDHENMFWYRQDPGLGLRLIYFSYDVKMKEKGDIPEGYSVSREKKERFSLILESASTNQTSMYLCASSHGGSGIYEQYFGPGTRLTVT.

The rearrangement links TRBV19 to TRBJ2-7; TRBD1 matches 9 bases. The CDR3 covers 15 residues. The V segment lost 4 bases and the J segment 2 bases; nucleotides outside the gene matches: 6. Germline V gene lookup returns CDR1 LNHDA and CDR2 SQIVND (reference sequence). CDR3 loop: CASSSLGQGTYEQYF. The CDR3 bases are TGTGCCAGTAGTAGCCTGGGACAGGGAACCTACGAGCAGTACTTC.

This clone was picked up a small number of times. The V call is TRBV5-1, the J call TRBJ2-1; 8 nucleotides agree with TRBD2. In germline, CDR1 is SGHRS, CDR2 YFSETQ. The CDR3 length is 14 residues. J gave up 8 bases and V 5 bases, and 9 bases lay outside the gene matches. The CDR3 here is CASSAGTSIYEQFF. CDR3 nucleotide sequence: TGCGCCAGCAGTGCCGGGACTAGTATATATGAGCAGTTCTTC.

The chain links TRBV18 to TRBJ2-1, with unresolved D. This CDR3 contains 16 residues. The germline gives CDR1 KGHSH, CDR2 LQKENI. Deletions cut 0 bases from V and 3 bases from J, with 12 bases between. In DNA, the CDR3 is TGTGCCAGCTCACCACCTACGGAGACGGTCTACAATGAGCAGTTCTTC. Amino acid sequence: CASSPPTETVYNEQFF.

In its sample, this clone was seen once. The chain links TRBV5-6 to TRBJ2-5, with a weak D call TRBD2 (6 bases). This CDR3 has 13 amino acids. Germline values: CDR1 SGHDT, CDR2 YYEEEE. The V end lost 4 bases, the J end lost 5 bases, and 12 bases lay between the germline ends. The CDR3, as DNA: TGTGCCAGCAGCAAGGAGGGCAGGGAGACCCAGTACTTC. Protein product: CASSKEGRETQYF.

This clone was seen a single time. The chain recombines TRBV20-1 with TRBJ1-2; perhaps TRBD1 as D (6 bases). This CDR3 comprises 11 residues. The germline CDR1 and CDR2 sequences are DFQATT and SNEGSKA (reference sequence). V gave up 6 bases and J gave up 6 bases, with 11 bases separating them. The CDR3 nucleotides read TGCAGTGCCCAGGGGCCTAATGGCTACACCTTC. Encoded protein: CSAQGPNGYTF.

This clone was seen once. The V call is TRBV5-1, the J call TRBJ2-1, with a possible D match to TRBD2 (7 bases). Germline V CDR1 and CDR2: SGHRS, YFSETQ. Trimming took off 4 bases at V and 4 bases at J, with 18 bases between the two ends. CDR3 size: 16 residues. The CDR3 loop is CASSPGGGGRYNEQFF. DNA of the CDR3: TGCGCCAGCAGCCCCGGAGGGGGAGGGCGATACAATGAGCAGTTCTTC.

The chain employs TRBV5-1 and TRBJ1-6, with 9 bases matching TRBD1. Germline values: CDR1 SGHRS, CDR2 YFSETQ. The CDR3 has 15 residues. Germline trimming cut 4 bases from V and 8 bases from J; bases unmatched to any gene: 7. CDR3 amino acids: CASSRGTGIDSPLHF. CDR3 nucleotides: TGCGCCAGCAGCCGAGGGACAGGGATCGATTCACCCCTCCACTTT.

The chain is built from TRBV3-1 (or the pseudogene TRBV3-2) and TRBJ1-5; D perhaps matches TRBD1 (6 bases). The germline V gene has CDR1 LGHDT and CDR2 YNNKEL (reference sequence). V lost 1 base, J lost 5 bases, and 9 bases lay in between. The CDR3 loop spans 14 amino acids. CDR3 nucleotides: TGTGCCAGCAGCCAAGCCAGGACAGATCAGCCCCAGCATTTT. Its translation is CASSQARTDQPQHF.